This T cell receptor beta chain was captured in a study of beta chain features in type 1 diabetes. A sort by CD45RO/CCR7/CD25/CD127/CD95/CD27 yielded CD4+ naive, central memory, regulatory and stem cell-like memory cells. This CDR3 region has 15 residues. From germline, CDR1 is MDHEN and CDR2 SYDVKM. The V gene lost 4 bases and the J gene lost 3 bases, with 12 bases spanning the gap. Note on this clone: Its antigen is not known.

The investigators reverse transcribed all of the isolated RNA, so they sequenced expressed TCRB transcripts. Some clones are missing from TCRdb's copy, which holds only in-frame ones; the method was immunoSEQ multiplex PCR. The sample lists under 950,000 clones, about a sixth occurring once. Study-wide findings and caveats: Resolution of whether HLA type affects TCRB rearrangement was not achieved here. Type 1 diabetes patients had fewer VDJ junction insertions and more deletions. For cells with high TCR expression, cDNA sequencing could yield over-representation.

This clonotype was sampled from a woman younger than 35 in good health. Sample: naive CD4+ T cells from blood. The chain joins TRBV28 to TRBJ1-4; D not certain. The CDR3 is CASSSPRRPNEKLFF. The CDR3 DNA reads as TGTGCCAGCAGTTCCCCCCGGAGGCCTAATGAAAAACTGTTTTTT.